The 5 T cell receptor beta chains below were found in one sample sequenced in a study of cytomegalovirus exposure and HLA in healthy donors. Amplification used 60 Vbeta primers and 13 Jbeta primers. The data were produced by immunoSEQ multiplex PCR, yet TCRdb's version contains in-frame clones alone and is incomplete. The sample comprises about 130,000 clones, nearly 80% of which are singletons, and 2% to 2.5% rests with the top ten. Sequenced sample: PBMCs. Receptors were obtained from a man aged 30 to 45 in good health and CMV-seronegative.

The genes are TRBV4-2 and TRBJ1-6; D gene unclear. Per the germline V gene, CDR1 is LGHNA and CDR2 is YNFKEQ. The CDR3 covers 18 residues. The V gene lost 4 bases and the J gene lost 0 bases, with 16 bases spanning the gap. CDR3 sequence: CASSPQAAASSYNSPLHF. CDR3 coding DNA: TGTGCCAGCAGCCCTCAAGCGGCAGCTAGCTCCTATAATTCACCCCTCCACTTT.

V usage is TRBV28 and J usage is TRBJ2-3, with D uncertain. V was cut by 5 bases and J by 0 bases, with 6 bases left in between. Germline V gives CDR1 MDHEN, CDR2 SYDVKM. The CDR3 sequence is 13 residues long. The CDR3 DNA is TGTGCCAGCAGTGACGGGAGCACAGATACGCAGTATTTT. Protein product: CASSDGSTDTQYF.

The chain links TRBV4-2 to TRBJ2-1; 7 nucleotides align to TRBD1. The germline V gene encodes CDR1 LGHNA and CDR2 YNFKEQ. The CDR3 sequence is 14 residues long. The junction had 8 bases not matched to a gene; V was cut back by 5 bases and J by 7 bases. CDR3 sequence: CASSYPTGRNEQFF. The CDR3 nucleotides read TGTGCCAGCAGCTACCCGACAGGGCGGAATGAGCAGTTCTTC.

The chain is built from TRBV18 and TRBJ2-5, with a tentative D call TRBD1 (6 bases). Per germline, CDR1 KGHSH and CDR2 LQKENI. The CDR3 consists of 14 residues. V was trimmed by 4 bases and J by 2 bases, leaving 11 bases between them. The CDR3 nucleotides are TGTGCCAGCTCACTCTCTAGGGGGCAAGAGACCCAGTACTTC. The encoded protein is CASSLSRGQETQYF.

The rearrangement uses TRBV2 and TRBJ2-7, with D possibly TRBD1 on 6 matching bases. Trimming removed 2 bases from V and 2 bases from J, with 10 bases in between. Germline-derived CDR1 and CDR2 are SNHLY and FYNNEI. The CDR3 consists of 14 residues. The CDR3 bases are TGTGCCAGCAGTGAAAGGGGGACCCCCTACGAGCAGTACTTC. Translation gives CASSERGTPYEQYF.